This entry lists 20 T cell receptor beta chains sequenced from one sample in a study of beta chain features in type 1 diabetes. The study reverse transcribed the entire isolated RNA, so it sequenced expressed TCRB transcripts. Some clones are missing from TCRdb's copy, which holds only in-frame ones; the method was immunoSEQ multiplex PCR. The table shows 400,000 to 550,000 clones, with 9.5% to 12% occurring only once. Sequenced: naive CD4+ T cells from blood. The source is a young woman in good health.

The chain combines TRBV28 with TRBJ2-7; 8 bases line up with TRBD1. The CDR3 length is 15 residues. Looked up from germline, CDR1 is MDHEN and CDR2 is SYDVKM. Losses at the gene ends were 5 bases for V and 0 bases for J; bases not matched to a gene: 6. This CDR3 is CASSTPGGGSYEQYV. CDR3 in DNA: TGTGCCAGCAGTACCCCAGGGGGCGGCTCCTACGAGCAGTACGTC.

This chain joins TRBV2 and TRBJ1-2; 10 nucleotides align to TRBD1. V was pared by 9 bases and J by 3 bases, with 1 base of the junction left unmatched. Germline-derived CDR1 and CDR2 are SNHLY and FYNNEI. The CDR3 loop spans 12 amino acids. DNA for the CDR3: TGTGCCAGTGGACAGGGGGACTATGGCTACACCTTC. It codes for CASGQGDYGYTF.

The V gene is TRBV7-3, the J gene TRBJ2-1; D perhaps matches TRBD1 (6 bases). The germline V gene encodes CDR1 SGHTA and CDR2 FQGTGA. The V and J ends lost 0 bases and 9 bases respectively, with 6 bases between them. CDR3 length equals 12 residues. CDR3 residues: CASSLTGAEQFF. For the CDR3, the DNA is TGTGCCAGCAGCTTAACGGGGGCTGAGCAGTTCTTC.

The table lists this clone with a few counts. The rearrangement uses TRBV7-3 and TRBJ1-6; possibly TRBD1 for D (6 bases). The V and J ends lost 5 bases and 4 bases respectively, with 12 bases between them. The germline gives CDR1 SGHTA, CDR2 FQGTGA. This CDR3 region has 15 residues. In DNA form, the CDR3 reads TGTGCCAGCAGCCCCAGGGGACATTATAATTCACCCCTCCACTTT. Translated: CASSPRGHYNSPLHF.

The rearrangement links TRBV7-3 to TRBJ1-2, with 9 bases lining up with TRBD1. CDR3 size: 15 residues. Germline values: CDR1 SGHTA, CDR2 FQGTGA. V gave up 4 bases and J gave up 2 bases; unmatched junction bases: 5. The CDR3 nucleotides are TGTGCCAGCAGCTCACAGGGGGCGTCGAACTATGGCTACACCTTC. Translated: CASSSQGASNYGYTF.

This clone appeared a few times. The chain recombines TRBV5-1 with TRBJ2-5; D not resolved. Germline CDR1 and CDR2: SGHRS and YFSETQ. This CDR3 spans 14 amino acids. V gave up 0 bases and J gave up 5 bases, with 11 bases separating them. CDR3 sequence reads: CASSLGPESETQYF. The CDR3 DNA is TGCGCCAGCAGCTTGGGACCCGAATCGGAGACCCAGTACTTC.

V usage is TRBV4-1 and J usage is TRBJ2-6, with D perhaps matching TRBD1 (5 bases). Trimming removed 6 bases at V and 6 bases at J, with 15 bases between. The CDR3 contains 15 residues. Germline V gene sequence: CDR1 MGHRA, CDR2 YSYEKL. Here the CDR3 DNA reads TGCGCCAGCAGACCCGACAGTTTTGCGGCCAACGTCCTGACTTTC. It is translated as CASRPDSFAANVLTF.

The chain joins TRBV28 to TRBJ2-7, with a tentative D call TRBD2 (6 bases). The CDR3 is 15 amino acids. Germline loops: CDR1 MDHEN, CDR2 SYDVKM. Trimming took off 2 bases at V and 7 bases at J, with 18 bases between the two ends. DNA for the CDR3: TGTGCCAGCAGTTTAGGACGGGTTGGGGGGAAAGAGCAGTACGTC. It codes for CASSLGRVGGKEQYV.

The chain uses TRBV5-1 and TRBJ1-2; D ambiguous. Between the trimmed V and J ends, which lost 0 bases and 6 bases, there was a span of 15 bases. Germline V gene sequence: CDR1 SGHRS, CDR2 YFSETQ. The length of the CDR3 is 15 residues. CDR3 region: CASSLGQALNDGYTF. CDR3 bases: TGCGCCAGCAGCTTGGGGCAGGCCCTCAATGATGGCTACACCTTC.

This clone was seen ten or more times. The chain recombines TRBV25-1 with TRBJ2-5; 9 bases fit TRBD1. CDR3 length: 14 residues. The V gene end was trimmed by 3 bases and the J gene end by 5 bases; junction bases not matched to a gene: 4. Per germline, CDR1 MGHDK and CDR2 SYGVNS. CDR3 loop: CASSDRTGVETQYF. CDR3 bases: TGTGCCAGCAGTGACAGGACAGGGGTGGAGACCCAGTACTTC.

J is TRBJ2-1 and V is TRBV4-2; 7 positions agree with TRBD1. With V trimmed by 6 bases and J by 0 bases, 5 bases remained unmatched. Germline values: CDR1 LGHNA, CDR2 YNFKEQ. The CDR3 runs 15 residues. The CDR3 reads CASRTNRGSYNEQFF. The CDR3 coding sequence is TGTGCCAGCAGGACGAACAGGGGCTCCTACAATGAGCAGTTCTTC.

This clone came up a few times. The V and J genes are TRBV29-1 and TRBJ1-1; tentative D call: TRBD1 (5 bases). The CDR3 totals 14 residues. Per germline, CDR1 SQVTM and CDR2 ANQGSEA. Trimming pared 1 base from V and 3 bases from J, leaving 12 bases between. CDR3 DNA: TGCAGCGTTGAAGGCCTTAGGGGAGACACTGAAGCTTTCTTT. Residues: CSVEGLRGDTEAFF.

This chain links TRBV19 with TRBJ2-7, with a possible D match to TRBD2 (5 bases). This CDR3 is 16 amino acids long. Looked up from germline, CDR1 is LNHDA and CDR2 is SQIVND (reference sequence). V lost 1 base and J 1 base, leaving 14 bases between the germline ends. In nucleotides, the CDR3 is TGTGCCAGTAGTATAGTAACGGGATTTGGATCCTACGAGCAGTACTTC. Translation gives CASSIVTGFGSYEQYF. The full variable domain, rest sourced from reference TRBV19 and TRBJ2-7, is DGGITQSPKYLFRKEGQNVTLSCEQNLNHDAMYWYRQDPGQGLRLIYYSQIVNDFQKGDIAEGYSVSREKKESFPLTVTSAQKNPTAFYLCASSIVTGFGSYEQYFGPGTRLTVT.

This clone was observed a few times. The rearrangement uses TRBV5-6 and TRBJ2-5; TRBD2 matches at 9 bases. This CDR3 is 14 amino acids long. J was trimmed by 2 bases and V by 5 bases; bases with no gene match: 4. Germline V gives CDR1 SGHDT, CDR2 YYEEEE. The chain's CDR3 is CASSYLAGQETQYF. The CDR3 coding sequence is TGTGCCAGCAGTTACCTAGCGGGGCAAGAGACCCAGTACTTC.

As for this clone: Distinct nucleotide sequences in the sample also encode this CDR3. The rearrangement joins TRBV5-1 to TRBJ2-5; D is unresolved. The ends were cut back, 0 bases at V and 3 bases at J, with 3 bases in the middle. Germline V gene lookup returns CDR1 SGHRS and CDR2 YFSETQ. The CDR3 consists of 12 residues. As DNA, the CDR3 is TGCGCCAGCAGCTTGGATAAAGAGACCCAGTACTTC. Its translation is CASSLDKETQYF.

The chain joins TRBV5-1 to TRBJ2-3, with D maybe TRBD2 (6 bases). The CDR3 sequence is 14 residues long. Germline-derived CDR1 and CDR2 are SGHRS and YFSETQ. V was shortened by 1 base and J by 3 bases, with 9 bases between the two germline ends. The CDR3 spells CASSLNGGTDTQYF. CDR3 nucleotide sequence: TGCGCCAGCAGCTTGAATGGGGGGACAGATACGCAGTATTTT.

This sequence joins TRBV4-1 and TRBJ1-2; no clear D. This CDR3 is built from 15 residues. With 1 base removed from V and 4 bases from J, the gap between germline ends came to 13 bases. Germline assignment: CDR1 MGHRA and CDR2 YSYEKL. This CDR3 is CASSQANPERYGYTF. For the CDR3, the DNA is TGCGCCAGCAGCCAAGCGAATCCGGAACGCTATGGCTACACCTTC.

This clone came up a few times. The rearrangement links TRBV5-4 to TRBJ2-5, with 7 positions matching TRBD1. The trim removed 4 bases at V and 2 bases at J, leaving 2 bases unmatched. Looked up from germline, CDR1 is SGHNT and CDR2 is YYREEE (reference sequence). The CDR3 runs to 13 residues. This CDR3 reads CASSQQGQETQYF. In DNA, the CDR3 is TGTGCCAGCAGCCAACAGGGGCAAGAGACCCAGTACTTC.

In its sample, this clone was seen a few times. The chain employs TRBV10-3 and TRBJ2-3, with D possibly being TRBD1 (5 bases). V was pared by 6 bases and J by 4 bases, with 14 bases between. The length of the CDR3 is 14 residues. The germline V gene has CDR1 ENHRY and CDR2 SYGVKD. CDR3 coding DNA: TGTGCCATCAGGGACCCAGGGAAGGCAGATACGCAGTATTTT. It codes for CAIRDPGKADTQYF.

The CDR3 region has the DNA TGTGCCAGCAGCTCTCCGGGACAGGGGAACGAGCAGTACGTC. Its protein is CASSSPGQGNEQYV. V gene TRBV5-4 combines with J gene TRBJ2-7; 10 bases are shared with TRBD1. The ends lost 3 bases at V and 5 bases at J; junction bases unmatched: 5. Per the germline V gene, CDR1 is SGHNT and CDR2 is YYREEE (reference sequence). This CDR3 region has 14 residues.